These 7 T cell receptor beta chains share one sample of origin, sequenced in a study of tumor-infiltrating lymphocytes in primary liver carcinoma. Starting material for RNA and DNA co-extraction consisted of roughly 19-30 mg of unsorted bulk tissue. A constant-region primer primed TCR beta cDNA synthesis from 500 ng of total RNA. Slightly modified ARM-PCR served as the procedure for the TCR beta libraries. These libraries came from three rounds of nested multiplex PCR. PCR rounds one and two used TRBV1-TRBV30 forward primers with a C-beta reverse primer for roughly 10 cycles each. In TCRdb, the multiplex PCR reads were re-called with MiXCR into one record per CDR3 protein. The data show tens of thousands of distinct CDR3 sequences, with around three quarters seen just once and 41% held by the top ten. The sample comprised liver tumor tissue from sampling region 1. As to subset: tumor region T1, superior pole. These receptors originate from a man in his forties with primary liver carcinoma and hepatitis B virus infection.

This clonotype is medium-sized within its sample. This chain connects TRBV12-3 or TRBV12-4 to TRBJ2-1; the match to TRBD2 covers 7 bases. The CDR3 is 13 amino acids. With V trimmed by 9 bases and J by 3 bases, 5 bases remained unmatched. CDR3 in amino acids: CASEPGGYNEQFF. The CDR3 region has the DNA TGTGCCAGTGAACCGGGAGGCTACAATGAGCAGTTCTTC.

This chain joins TRBV7-8 and TRBJ2-3; tentatively, D is TRBD2 (6 bases). Per germline, CDR1 SGHVS and CDR2 FQNEAQ. V gave up 9 bases and J gave up 6 bases, with 16 bases separating them. The CDR3 spans 13 residues. The CDR3 DNA follows: TGTGCCAGGTGGGGGGTCGATGAGGATACGCAGTATTTT. Amino acid sequence: CARWGVDEDTQYF.

The chain recombines TRBV29-1 with TRBJ2-5, with 7 bases that match TRBD1. Germline-derived CDR1 and CDR2 are SQVTM and ANQGSEA. With V trimmed by 7 bases and J by 4 bases, 9 bases remained unmatched. The CDR3 totals 13 residues. CDR3 residues: CSGLTQGIETQYF. DNA for the CDR3: TGCAGCGGACTCACACAGGGGATAGAGACCCAGTACTTC.

The chain combines TRBV11-2 with TRBJ1-1, with 7 bases matching TRBD1. The CDR3 length is 18 residues. From germline, CDR1 is SGHAT and CDR2 FQNNGV. Trimming cost V 6 bases and J 1 base; bases outside gene matches: 17. As DNA, the CDR3 is TGTGCCAGCAGTCGAGGGGGCATAGGTCCTTGGGGGAACACTGAAGCTTTCTTT. Its protein is CASSRGGIGPWGNTEAFF. Supplemented by reference TRBV11-2 and TRBJ1-1, the full variable domain reads EAGVAQSPRYKIIEKRQSVAFWCNPISGHATLYWYQQILGQGPKLLIQFQNNGVVDDSQLPKDRFSAERLKGVDSTLKIQPAKLEDSAVYLCASSRGGIGPWGNTEAFFGQGTRLTVV.

V is TRBV29-1 and J is TRBJ2-1; 14 positions agree with TRBD2. This CDR3 comprises 13 residues. J gave up 9 bases and V 8 bases, and 6 bases lay outside the gene matches. Germline CDR1 reads SQVTM; CDR2 reads ANQGSEA. The chain's CDR3 is CSTGLAGVTEQFF. DNA of the CDR3: TGCAGCACGGGACTAGCGGGAGTGACTGAGCAGTTCTTC.

With respect to this clonotype: Here the CDR3 omits its conserved ending phenylalanine or tryptophan, so a read error is the likely source. The DNA is left out, because the CDR3 cannot be placed on it with certainty; the CDR3 is given as TCRdb lists it. V and J are TRBV4-1 and TRBJ1-2; the table's D call, TRBD1, was not checked against the DNA. The CDR3 is made up of 14 amino acids, end residues included. The germline V gene has CDR1 MGHRA and CDR2 YSYEKL. CDR3 sequence reads: CASSQGDRNYGYSL.

This chain joins TRBV11-1 and TRBJ2-1, with 8 bases aligning to TRBD2. In germline, CDR1 is SGHAT, CDR2 FQDESV (reference sequence). CDR3 length: 15 amino acids. CDR3 nucleotide sequence: TGTGTCTGCAGCAAGAGACTAGCGAAACGGGGTGAGCAGTTCTTC. Protein product: CVCSKRLAKRGEQFF.